The 13 T cell receptor beta chains in this list originate from one sample, sequenced in a study of T-cell memory formation after mild COVID-19. TCRdb called the 5' RACE reads again in MiXCR, with one record for every CDR3 protein. The profile shows 550,000 to 600,000 distinct CDR3 sequences, 17% of them singletons. The sample taken for sequencing was PBMCs or a T cell subset sorted from them (not recorded which). The receptor set was obtained from an adult woman who had mild COVID-19 (a few samples of this study predate the infection). Cell type and time point are not known.

A few counts support this clonotype. The chain uses TRBV18 and TRBJ2-7; D remains unclear. Germline V gives CDR1 KGHSH, CDR2 LQKENI. Trimming took 1 base from V and 4 from J, leaving 17 bases between them. This CDR3 is 16 amino acids long. CDR3 bases: TGTGCCAGCTCACCACTTCCTGGCAGAAAAGATTACGAGCAGTACTTC. It translates to CASSPLPGRKDYEQYF.

The V and J genes are TRBV20-1 and TRBJ1-1; D might be TRBD1 (5 bases). The CDR3 spans 14 residues. From germline, CDR1 is DFQATT and CDR2 SNEGSKA (reference sequence). V dropped 3 bases and J dropped 4 bases, with 15 bases sitting between them. CDR3 loop: CSASLSVGRTEAFF. The CDR3 DNA reads TGCAGTGCTAGTCTTTCGGTGGGGCGCACTGAAGCTTTCTTT.

This clonotype has a handful of counts. J is TRBJ2-4 and V is TRBV29-1, with 13 bases lining up with TRBD2. This CDR3 region has 17 residues. Looked up from germline, CDR1 is SQVTM and CDR2 is ANQGSEA. V lost 3 bases and J lost 1; bases outside the gene matches: 6. CDR3 loop: CSVEVGLAGWAKNIQYF. The CDR3 DNA reads TGCAGCGTTGAGGTGGGACTAGCGGGATGGGCCAAAAACATTCAGTACTTC.

The V call is TRBV7-9, the J call TRBJ2-7, with D unresolved. Per germline, CDR1 SEHNR and CDR2 FQNEAQ (reference sequence). Trimming took off 4 bases at V and 2 bases at J, with 18 bases between the two ends. The CDR3 extends over 16 amino acids. The CDR3 reads CASSSRQTTITYEQYF. The CDR3 nucleotides read TGTGCCAGCAGCTCCCGCCAGACGACAATCACCTACGAGCAGTACTTC.

The sample holds a few counts of this clonotype. The J gene is TRBJ2-1, the V gene TRBV5-4; the D gene is possibly TRBD2 (6 bases). Germline V gene lookup returns CDR1 SGHNT and CDR2 YYREEE (reference sequence). V was clipped by 3 bases and J by 9 bases, with 19 bases between them. The CDR3 contains 15 residues. In nucleotides, the CDR3 is TGTGCCAGCAGCTCCCCTGGGACTGGAGAATCTGAGCAGTTCTTC. Its translation: CASSSPGTGESEQFF.

In its sample, this clonotype was seen many times. The gene calls are TRBV7-9 and TRBJ2-7; D unresolved. Germline CDR1 SEHNR, CDR2 FQNEAQ (reference sequence). V was cut by 4 bases and J by 4 bases, with 8 bases left in between. This CDR3 contains 12 residues. This chain's CDR3 is CASSSTMYEQYF. CDR3 nucleotide sequence: TGTGCCAGCAGCTCGACCATGTACGAGCAGTACTTC.

CDR3 sequence reads: CASSRWTGRGMNTEAFF. CDR3 nucleotides: TGTGCCAGCAGCCGTTGGACAGGACGGGGGATGAACACTGAAGCTTTCTTT. The chain is built from TRBV11-3 and TRBJ1-1; TRBD1 aligns across 7 bases. Germline V CDR1 and CDR2: SGHNT, YENEEA. Losses at the gene ends were 5 bases for V and 0 bases for J; bases not matched to a gene: 12. This CDR3 has 17 amino acids.

This clonotype occurred a few times. The chain couples TRBV6-1 to TRBJ1-4; 8 nucleotides agree with TRBD1. V was pared by 1 base and J by 7 bases, with 8 bases of the junction left unmatched. The V gene's germline CDR1 is MNHNS and CDR2 SASEGT. The CDR3 has 16 residues. The CDR3 sequence: CASSEEETGVVEKLFF. Here the CDR3 DNA reads TGTGCCAGCAGTGAAGAAGAGACAGGGGTTGTTGAAAAACTGTTTTTT.

The table lists this clonotype with a count of one. J is TRBJ2-3 and V is TRBV7-9; maybe TRBD2 (6 bases). V gave up 5 bases and J gave up 4 bases, with 13 bases separating them. The CDR3 is 14 amino acids. Germline CDR1 and CDR2: SEHNR and FQNEAQ (reference sequence). For the CDR3, the DNA is TGTGCCAGCAGCGGGTGGGGGGACTCAGATACGCAGTATTTT. Translating gives CASSGWGDSDTQYF.

This clonotype was detected only a few times. This chain links TRBV20-1 with TRBJ1-1, with D perhaps TRBD1 (5 bases). Germline V gene lookup returns CDR1 DFQATT and CDR2 SNEGSKA (reference sequence). The V gene lost 3 bases and the J gene lost 0 bases, with 11 bases spanning the gap. CDR3 length: 14 residues. The CDR3 sequence: CSARMGLLNTEAFF. CDR3 bases: TGCAGTGCTAGGATGGGACTTTTGAACACTGAAGCTTTCTTT.

This clonotype was seen repeatedly, ten times or more. This sequence joins TRBV3-1 and TRBJ2-3; 11 positions match TRBD2. Germline CDR1 reads LGHDT; CDR2 reads YNNKEL (reference sequence). The ends lost 6 bases at V and 3 bases at J; junction bases unmatched: 2. The CDR3 length is 14 residues. CDR3 DNA: TGTGCCAGCAGGACTAGCGGGGATACAGATACGCAGTATTTT. The encoded protein is CASRTSGDTDTQYF.

J is TRBJ1-4 and V is TRBV11-3; D gene uncertain. The CDR3 runs 13 residues. V dropped 8 bases and J dropped 3 bases, with 10 bases sitting between them. CDR1 and CDR2 (germline): SGHNT, YENEEA. The CDR3 nucleotides are TGTGCCAGCCGAGCGGAAGCTAATGAAAAACTGTTTTTT. Protein sequence: CASRAEANEKLFF.

V gene TRBV25-1 combines with J gene TRBJ1-2; D may be TRBD1 (5 bases). The CDR3 loop spans 13 amino acids. Trimming stripped 1 base from V and 6 bases from J, with 9 bases between. Germline CDR1 reads MGHDK; CDR2 reads SYGVNS. The CDR3 DNA reads TGTGCCAGCAGTGAATCCCAGGGTGATGGCTACACCTTC. Its protein product is CASSESQGDGYTF.